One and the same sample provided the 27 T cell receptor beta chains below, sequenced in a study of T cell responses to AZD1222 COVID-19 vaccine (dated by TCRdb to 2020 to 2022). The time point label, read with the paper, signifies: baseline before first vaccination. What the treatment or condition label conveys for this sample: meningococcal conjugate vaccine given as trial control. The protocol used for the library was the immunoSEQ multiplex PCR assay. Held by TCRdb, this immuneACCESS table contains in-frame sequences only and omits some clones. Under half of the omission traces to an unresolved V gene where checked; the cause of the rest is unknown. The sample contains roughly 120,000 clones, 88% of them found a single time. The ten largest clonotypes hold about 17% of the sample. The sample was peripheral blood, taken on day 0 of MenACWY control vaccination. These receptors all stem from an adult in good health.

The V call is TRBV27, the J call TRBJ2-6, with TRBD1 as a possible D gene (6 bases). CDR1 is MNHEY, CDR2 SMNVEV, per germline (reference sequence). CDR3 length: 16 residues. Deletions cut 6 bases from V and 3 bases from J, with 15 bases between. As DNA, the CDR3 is TGTGCCAGCAGACACTTACAGGGAATTGGGGCCAACGTCCTGACTTTC. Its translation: CASRHLQGIGANVLTF.

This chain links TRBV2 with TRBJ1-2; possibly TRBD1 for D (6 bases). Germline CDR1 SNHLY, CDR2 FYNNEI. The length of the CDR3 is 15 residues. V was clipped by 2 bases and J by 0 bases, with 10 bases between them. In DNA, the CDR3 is TGTGCCAGCAGTGAATGGGGACAAGCTAACTATGGCTACACCTTC. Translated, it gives CASSEWGQANYGYTF.

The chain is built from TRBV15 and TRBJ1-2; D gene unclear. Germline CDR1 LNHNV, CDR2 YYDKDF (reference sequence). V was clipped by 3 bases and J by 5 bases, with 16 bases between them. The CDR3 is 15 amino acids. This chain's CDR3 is CATSSGGGSWYGYTF. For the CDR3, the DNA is TGTGCCACCAGCAGCGGTGGAGGGTCTTGGTATGGCTACACCTTC.

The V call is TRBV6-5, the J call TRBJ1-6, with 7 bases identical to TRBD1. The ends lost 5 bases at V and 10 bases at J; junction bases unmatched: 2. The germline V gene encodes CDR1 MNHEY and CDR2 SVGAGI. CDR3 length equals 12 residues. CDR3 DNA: TGTGCCAGCAGTACAGGGGAATCACCCCTCCACTTT. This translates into CASSTGESPLHF.

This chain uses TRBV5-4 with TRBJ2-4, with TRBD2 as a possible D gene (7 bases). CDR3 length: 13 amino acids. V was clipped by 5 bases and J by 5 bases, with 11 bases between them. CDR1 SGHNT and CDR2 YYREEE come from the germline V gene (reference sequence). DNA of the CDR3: TGTGCCAGCAGAGGGGGGGGTGAAAACATTCAGTACTTC. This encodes CASRGGGENIQYF.

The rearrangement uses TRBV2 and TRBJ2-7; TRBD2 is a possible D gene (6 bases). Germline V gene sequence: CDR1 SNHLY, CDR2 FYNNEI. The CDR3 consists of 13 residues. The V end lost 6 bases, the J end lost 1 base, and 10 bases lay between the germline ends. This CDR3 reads CASSAGLSYEQYF. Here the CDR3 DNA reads TGTGCCAGCAGCGCTGGACTATCCTACGAGCAGTACTTC.

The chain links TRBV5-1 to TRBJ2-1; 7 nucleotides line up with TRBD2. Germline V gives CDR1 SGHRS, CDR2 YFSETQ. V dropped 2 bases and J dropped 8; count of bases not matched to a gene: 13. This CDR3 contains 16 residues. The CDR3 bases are TGCGCCAGCAGCTTTATAGGCACTAGCGCGGGGGATGAGCAGTTCTTC. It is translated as CASSFIGTSAGDEQFF.

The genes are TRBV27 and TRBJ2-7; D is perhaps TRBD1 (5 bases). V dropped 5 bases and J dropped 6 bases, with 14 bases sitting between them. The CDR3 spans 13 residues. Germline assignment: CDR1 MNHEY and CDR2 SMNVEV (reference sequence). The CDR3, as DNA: TGTGCCAGCAGTCGGCAGGGCGAGAGCGAGCAGTACTTC. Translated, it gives CASSRQGESEQYF.

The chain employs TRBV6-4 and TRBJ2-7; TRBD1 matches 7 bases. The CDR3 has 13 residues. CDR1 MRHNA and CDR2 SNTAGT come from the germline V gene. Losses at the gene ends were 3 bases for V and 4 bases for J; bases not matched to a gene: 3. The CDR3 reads CASSERQGYEQYF. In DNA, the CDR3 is TGTGCCAGCAGTGAGAGACAGGGTTACGAGCAGTACTTC.

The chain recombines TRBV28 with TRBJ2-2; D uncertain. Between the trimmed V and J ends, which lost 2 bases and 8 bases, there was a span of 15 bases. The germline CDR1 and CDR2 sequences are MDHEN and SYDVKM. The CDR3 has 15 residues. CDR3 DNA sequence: TGTGCCAGCAGTTTAGAGAGGCCTAAAAAAGGGGAGCTGTTTTTT. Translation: CASSLERPKKGELFF.

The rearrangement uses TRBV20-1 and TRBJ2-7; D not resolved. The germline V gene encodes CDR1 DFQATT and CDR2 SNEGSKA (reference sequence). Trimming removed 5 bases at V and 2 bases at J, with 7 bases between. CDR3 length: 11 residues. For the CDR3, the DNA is TGCAGTGCTCACGTGACCTACGAGCAGTACTTC. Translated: CSAHVTYEQYF.

CDR3: CASSYDLDGQFF. In DNA, the CDR3 is TGTGCCAGCAGCTACGACTTGGACGGGCAGTTCTTC. The J gene is TRBJ2-1, the V gene TRBV7-8, with D uncertain. The germline gives CDR1 SGHVS, CDR2 FQNEAQ. V lost 4 bases and J lost 12, with 13 bases in between. The CDR3 extends over 12 amino acids. The full variable domain, completed using reference TRBV7-8 and TRBJ2-1, is GAGVSQSPRYKVAKRGQDVALRCDPISGHVSLFWYQQALGQGPEFLTYFQNEAQLDKSGLPSDRFFAERPEGSVSTLKIQRTQQEDSAVYLCASSYDLDGQFFGPGTRLTVL.

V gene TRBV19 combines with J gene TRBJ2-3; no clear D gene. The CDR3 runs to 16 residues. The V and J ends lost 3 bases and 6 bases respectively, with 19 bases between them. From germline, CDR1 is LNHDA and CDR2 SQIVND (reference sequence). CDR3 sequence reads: CASSIPLQGVGDTQYF. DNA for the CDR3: TGTGCCAGTAGTATCCCCCTACAAGGAGTGGGTGATACGCAGTATTTT.

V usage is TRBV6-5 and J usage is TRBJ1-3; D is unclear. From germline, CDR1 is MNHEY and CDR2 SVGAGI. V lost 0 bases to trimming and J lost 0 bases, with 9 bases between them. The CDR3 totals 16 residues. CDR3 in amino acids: CASSYSKQISGNTIYF. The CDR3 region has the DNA TGTGCCAGCAGTTACTCGAAACAAATCTCTGGAAACACCATATATTTT.

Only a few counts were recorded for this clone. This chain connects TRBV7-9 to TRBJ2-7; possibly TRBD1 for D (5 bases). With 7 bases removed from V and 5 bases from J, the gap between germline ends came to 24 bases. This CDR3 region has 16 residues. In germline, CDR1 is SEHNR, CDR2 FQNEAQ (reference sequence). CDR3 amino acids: CASTRDKGLRSHEQYF. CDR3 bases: TGTGCCAGCACCCGAGATAAGGGGCTCCGAAGCCACGAGCAGTACTTC. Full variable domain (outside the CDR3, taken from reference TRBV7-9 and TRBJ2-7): DTGVSQNPRHKITKRGQNVTFRCDPISEHNRLYWYRQTLGQGPEFLTYFQNEAQLEKSRLLSDRFSAERPKGSFSTLEIQRTEQGDSAMYLCASTRDKGLRSHEQYFGPGTRLTVT.

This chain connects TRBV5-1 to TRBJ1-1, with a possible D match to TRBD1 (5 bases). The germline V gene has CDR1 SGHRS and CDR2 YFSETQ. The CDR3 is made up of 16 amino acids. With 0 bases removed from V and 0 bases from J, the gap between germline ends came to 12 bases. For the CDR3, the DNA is TGCGCCAGCAGCTTGGGTCAGGGACTCATGAACACTGAAGCTTTCTTT. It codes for CASSLGQGLMNTEAFF.

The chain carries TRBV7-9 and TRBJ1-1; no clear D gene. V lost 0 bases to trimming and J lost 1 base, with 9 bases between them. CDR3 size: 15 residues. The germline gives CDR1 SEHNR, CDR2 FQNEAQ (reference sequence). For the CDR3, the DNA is TGTGCCAGCAGCTTAGCTGCAGGACCGAACACTGAAGCTTTCTTT. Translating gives CASSLAAGPNTEAFF.

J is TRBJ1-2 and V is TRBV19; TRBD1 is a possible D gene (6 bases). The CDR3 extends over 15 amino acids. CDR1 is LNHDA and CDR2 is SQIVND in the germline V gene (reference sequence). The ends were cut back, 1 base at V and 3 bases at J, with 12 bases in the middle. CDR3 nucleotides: TGTGCCAGTAGTATAGTTGGGGGCGCGGACTATGGCTACACCTTC. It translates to CASSIVGGADYGYTF.

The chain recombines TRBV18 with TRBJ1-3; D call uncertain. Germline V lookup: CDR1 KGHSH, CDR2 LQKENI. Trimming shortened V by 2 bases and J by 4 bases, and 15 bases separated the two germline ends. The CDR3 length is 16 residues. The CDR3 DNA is TGTGCCAGCTCACCAAACAGCGCGACGAAAGGAAACACCATATATTTT. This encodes CASSPNSATKGNTIYF.

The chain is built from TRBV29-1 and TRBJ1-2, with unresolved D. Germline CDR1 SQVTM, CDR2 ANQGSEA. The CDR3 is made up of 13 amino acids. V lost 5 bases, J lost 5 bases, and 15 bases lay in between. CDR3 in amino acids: CSVKESRTYGYTF. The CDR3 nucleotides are TGCAGCGTTAAGGAGAGCAGAACTTATGGCTACACCTTC.

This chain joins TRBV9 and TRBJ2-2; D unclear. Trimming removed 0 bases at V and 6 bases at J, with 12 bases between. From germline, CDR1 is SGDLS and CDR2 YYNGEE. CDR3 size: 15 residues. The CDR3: CASSVGSTPAGELFF. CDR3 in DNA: TGTGCCAGCAGCGTAGGGTCAACCCCGGCCGGGGAGCTGTTTTTT.

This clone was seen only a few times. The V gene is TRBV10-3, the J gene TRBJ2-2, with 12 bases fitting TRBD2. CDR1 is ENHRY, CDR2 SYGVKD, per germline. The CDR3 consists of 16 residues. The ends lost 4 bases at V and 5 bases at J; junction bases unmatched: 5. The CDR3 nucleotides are TGTGCCATCAGTGTCCGACTAGCGGGAGTTACCGGGGAGCTGTTTTTT. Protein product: CAISVRLAGVTGELFF.

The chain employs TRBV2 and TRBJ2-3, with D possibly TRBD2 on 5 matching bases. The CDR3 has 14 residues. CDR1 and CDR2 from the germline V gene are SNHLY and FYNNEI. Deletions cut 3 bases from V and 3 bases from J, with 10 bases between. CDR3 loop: CASSDGVSTDTQYF. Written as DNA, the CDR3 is TGTGCCAGCAGTGACGGGGTCAGTACAGATACGCAGTATTTT.

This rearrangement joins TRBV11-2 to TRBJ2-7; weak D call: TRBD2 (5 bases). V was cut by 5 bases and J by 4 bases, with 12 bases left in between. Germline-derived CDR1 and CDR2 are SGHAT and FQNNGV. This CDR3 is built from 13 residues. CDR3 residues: CASSLKTGYEQYF. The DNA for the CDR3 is TGTGCCAGCAGCCTAAAGACGGGATACGAGCAGTACTTC.

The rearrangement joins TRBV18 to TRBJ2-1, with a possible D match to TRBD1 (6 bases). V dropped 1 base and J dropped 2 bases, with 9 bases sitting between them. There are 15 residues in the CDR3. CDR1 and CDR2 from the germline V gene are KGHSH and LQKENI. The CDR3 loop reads CASSPLDRTYNEQFF. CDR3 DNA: TGTGCCAGCTCACCACTCGACAGGACCTACAATGAGCAGTTCTTC.

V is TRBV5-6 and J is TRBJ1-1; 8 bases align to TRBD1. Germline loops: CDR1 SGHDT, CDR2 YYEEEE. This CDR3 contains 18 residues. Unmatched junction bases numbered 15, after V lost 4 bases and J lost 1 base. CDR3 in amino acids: CASSGGRDRKLANTEAFF. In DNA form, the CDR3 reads TGTGCCAGCAGCGGAGGACGGGACAGGAAACTGGCGAACACTGAAGCTTTCTTT.

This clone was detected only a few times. CDR3 in amino acids: CASREVWNTGELFF. CDR3 DNA sequence: TGCGCCAGCAGGGAGGTTTGGAACACCGGGGAGCTGTTTTTT. This sequence joins TRBV10-2 and TRBJ2-2, with a tentative D call TRBD2 (5 bases). V was trimmed by 6 bases and J by 1 base, leaving 9 bases between them. The CDR3 has 14 residues. From germline, CDR1 is WSHSY and CDR2 SAAADI.